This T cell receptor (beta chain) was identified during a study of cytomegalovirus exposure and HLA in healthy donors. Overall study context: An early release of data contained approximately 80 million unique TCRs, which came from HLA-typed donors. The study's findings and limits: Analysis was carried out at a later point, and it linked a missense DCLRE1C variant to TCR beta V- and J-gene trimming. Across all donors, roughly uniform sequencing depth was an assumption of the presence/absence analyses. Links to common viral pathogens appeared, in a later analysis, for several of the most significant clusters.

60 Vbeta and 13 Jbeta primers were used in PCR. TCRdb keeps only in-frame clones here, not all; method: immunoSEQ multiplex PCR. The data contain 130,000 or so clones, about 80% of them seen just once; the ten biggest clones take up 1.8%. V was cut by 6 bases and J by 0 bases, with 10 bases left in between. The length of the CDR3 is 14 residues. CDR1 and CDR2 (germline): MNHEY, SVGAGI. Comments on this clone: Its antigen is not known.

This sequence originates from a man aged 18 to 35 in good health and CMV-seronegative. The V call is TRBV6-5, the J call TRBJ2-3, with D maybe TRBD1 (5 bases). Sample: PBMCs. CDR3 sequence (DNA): TGTGCCAGCAGCCTCGGACAAAGCACAGATACGCAGTATTTT. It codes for CASSLGQSTDTQYF.